The 27 T cell receptor beta chains below come from one sample, sequenced in a study of memory CD4+ T cells and cytomegalovirus serostatus. The protocol was immunoSEQ multiplex PCR, while the TCRdb copy is restricted to in-frame clones and leaves out a portion. The data show approximately 70,000 clones, roughly three quarters seen once. The sort gate was single viable CD3+CD4+CD8-CD45RO+ cells for memory CD4+ T cells. Sample: memory CD4+ T cells from blood. These receptors were collected from an adult in good health and CMV-seropositive.

V is TRBV5-6 and J is TRBJ2-3, with 14 nucleotides matching TRBD2. Germline CDR1 is SGHDT and CDR2 is YYEEEE. The junction had 3 bases not matched to a gene; V was cut back by 4 bases and J by 2 bases. The CDR3 runs 16 residues. The CDR3, as DNA: TGTGCCAGCAGCCCGGGACTAGCGGGAGCCACAGATACGCAGTATTTT. Residues: CASSPGLAGATDTQYF. Using reference TRBV5-6 and TRBJ2-3 for the parts outside the CDR3, the full variable domain is DAGVTQSPTHLIKTRGQQVTLRCSPKSGHDTVSWYQQALGQGPQFIFQYYEEEERQRGNFPDRFSGHQFPNYSSELNVNALLLGDSALYLCASSPGLAGATDTQYFGPGTRLTVL.

This clone came up once. The V call is TRBV7-9, the J call TRBJ1-2; 7 bases align to TRBD1. The CDR3 is made up of 14 amino acids. Germline V lookup: CDR1 SEHNR, CDR2 FQNEAQ (reference sequence). The V segment lost 5 bases and the J segment 4 bases; nucleotides outside the gene matches: 7. CDR3 DNA sequence: TGTGCCAGCAGCAAACCAGGGGGAGGCTATGGCTACACCTTC. Amino acids: CASSKPGGGYGYTF.

This clone was counted between two and nine times. In DNA form, the CDR3 reads TGTGCCAGCAGCTTAGAAGGCGGGAGGGTATCTGAGCAGTTCTTC. Encoded protein: CASSLEGGRVSEQFF. This chain joins TRBV7-2 and TRBJ2-1; 9 nucleotides line up with TRBD2. There are 15 residues in the CDR3. The V and J ends lost 1 base and 9 bases, in that order; junction bases with no gene match: 7. Looked up from germline, CDR1 is SGHTA and CDR2 is FQGNSA.

As DNA, the CDR3 is TGTGCCAGCAGTGACTGGAGCTCTGGAAACACCATATATTTT. It yields the protein CASSDWSSGNTIYF. The J gene is TRBJ1-3, the V gene TRBV6-1; D is unresolved. This CDR3 contains 14 residues. Germline lookup yields CDR1 MNHNS and CDR2 SASEGT. Deletions cut 3 bases from V and 0 bases from J, with 6 bases between.

This clone appeared once. The rearrangement joins TRBV11-2 to TRBJ1-2; D is undetermined. Deletions cut 2 bases from V and 7 bases from J, with 17 bases between. This CDR3 contains 15 residues. In germline, CDR1 is SGHAT, CDR2 FQNNGV. The CDR3 nucleotides read TGTGCCAGCAGCTTATGGCTTCCCGGGCATCGTGGCTACACCTTC. Its protein product is CASSLWLPGHRGYTF.

V gene TRBV5-4 combines with J gene TRBJ2-4, with 8 bases that match TRBD2. This CDR3 is 15 amino acids long. J lost 8 bases, V lost 3 bases, and 10 bases had no gene match. Per germline, CDR1 SGHNT and CDR2 YYREEE (reference sequence). CDR3: CASSSPGGPRHIQYF. The CDR3 bases are TGTGCCAGCAGCTCCCCGGGGGGGCCAAGGCACATTCAGTACTTC.

The V gene is TRBV7-2, the J gene TRBJ1-1; 7 bases line up with TRBD1. Germline values: CDR1 SGHTA, CDR2 FQGNSA. V dropped 2 bases and J dropped 4; count of bases not matched to a gene: 4. This CDR3 spans 14 amino acids. The CDR3 here is CASSLQGVRTEAFF. CDR3 bases: TGTGCCAGCAGCTTACAGGGGGTGCGCACTGAAGCTTTCTTT.

The rearrangement uses TRBV6-1 and TRBJ2-2; 11 bases are shared with TRBD2. The CDR3 covers 16 residues. Per the germline V gene, CDR1 is MNHNS and CDR2 is SASEGT. V shed 2 bases and J 6 bases; nucleotides not matched to a gene: 5. The CDR3 loop reads CASSERASGGSGELFF. As DNA, the CDR3 is TGTGCCAGCAGTGAACGGGCTAGCGGGGGGTCCGGGGAGCTGTTTTTT.

V is TRBV18 and J is TRBJ2-2; TRBD1 aligns across 9 bases. Looked up from germline, CDR1 is KGHSH and CDR2 is LQKENI. V shed 5 bases, J shed 3 bases, and the junction held 7 bases outside the gene matches. The CDR3 runs to 16 residues. CDR3 DNA sequence: TGTGCCAGCTCAACCCCTGGGACAGGGTACACCGGGGAGCTGTTTTTT. This encodes CASSTPGTGYTGELFF.

The rearrangement links TRBV5-1 to TRBJ2-1; 9 bases fit TRBD2. This CDR3 is built from 15 residues. Germline V gene sequence: CDR1 SGHRS, CDR2 YFSETQ. The junction had 12 bases not matched to a gene; V was cut back by 9 bases and J by 5 bases. The CDR3 protein is CATKPLAGPNNEQFF. The DNA of the CDR3 is TGCGCCACCAAACCTCTAGCGGGGCCCAACAATGAGCAGTTCTTC.

The genes are TRBV5-1 and TRBJ1-1; possible D gene TRBD1, 5 bases. Germline CDR1 and CDR2: SGHRS and YFSETQ. The V end was cut by 3 bases, the J end by 1 base, with 10 bases between. The CDR3 is made up of 14 amino acids. The CDR3 sequence is CASSSRQQNTEAFF. CDR3 coding DNA: TGCGCCAGCAGCTCCAGACAGCAGAACACTGAAGCTTTCTTT.

The chain links TRBV5-1 to TRBJ2-1; 8 nucleotides agree with TRBD2. The junction had 13 bases not matched to a gene; V was cut back by 0 bases and J by 8 bases. The germline CDR1 and CDR2 sequences are SGHRS and YFSETQ. This CDR3 contains 17 residues. CDR3 sequence (DNA): TGCGCCAGCAGCTTGGGCATGAATAGCGGGAAGATCCATGAGCAGTTCTTC. It specifies CASSLGMNSGKIHEQFF. Based on the CDR3 plus reference TRBV5-1 and TRBJ2-1, the full variable domain is KAGVTQTPRYLIKTRGQQVTLSCSPISGHRSVSWYQQTPGQGLQFLFEYFSETQRNKGNFPGRFSGRQFSNSRSEMNVSTLELGDSALYLCASSLGMNSGKIHEQFFGPGTRLTVL.

The table lists this clone with a few counts. The chain employs TRBV2 and TRBJ1-3; D is ambiguous. The germline V gene encodes CDR1 SNHLY and CDR2 FYNNEI. V lost 7 bases, J lost 4 bases, and 8 bases lay in between. There are 12 residues in the CDR3. CDR3 coding DNA: TGTGCCAGCAACAGCCCGGGAAACACCATATATTTT. Protein: CASNSPGNTIYF.

The V gene is TRBV5-4, the J gene TRBJ2-7; TRBD1 agrees at 12 bases. V shed 3 bases, J shed 6 bases, and the junction held 4 bases outside the gene matches. The CDR3 has 14 amino acids. The germline gives CDR1 SGHNT, CDR2 YYREEE (reference sequence). The CDR3 region is CASSWDRGHVEQYF. For the CDR3, the DNA is TGTGCCAGCAGCTGGGACAGGGGGCATGTCGAGCAGTACTTC.

This chain uses TRBV25-1 with TRBJ2-1; maybe TRBD1 (5 bases). V dropped 4 bases and J dropped 5 bases, with 6 bases sitting between them. The CDR3 is made up of 12 amino acids. From germline, CDR1 is MGHDK and CDR2 SYGVNS. The CDR3 nucleotides are TGTGCCAGCAGTGCCAGGGACAATGAGCAGTTCTTC. Translated: CASSARDNEQFF.

J is TRBJ2-7 and V is TRBV7-2; 7 bases align to TRBD1. Germline values: CDR1 SGHTA, CDR2 FQGNSA. The CDR3 contains 14 residues. V lost 5 bases to trimming and J lost 2 bases; unmatched junction nucleotides: 6. This chain's CDR3 is CASSRDSTAYEQYF. The CDR3 DNA reads TGTGCCAGCAGCCGGGACAGCACGGCCTACGAGCAGTACTTC.

In its sample, this clone was seen a few times. The CDR3 is CASSPVASNSRPETQYF. As DNA, the CDR3 is TGCGCCAGCAGCCCAGTTGCCTCTAACAGCCGTCCAGAGACCCAGTACTTC. The chain combines TRBV4-1 with TRBJ2-5; D is uncertain. CDR1 and CDR2 (germline): MGHRA, YSYEKL. The V gene lost 4 bases and the J gene lost 4 bases, with 22 bases spanning the gap. CDR3 size: 17 residues.

The chain has TRBV28 and TRBJ1-4; the D is unclear. The CDR3 consists of 11 residues. V lost 5 bases and J lost 5, with 3 bases in between. CDR1 and CDR2 (germline): MDHEN, SYDVKM. The CDR3 DNA reads as TGTGCCAGCAGTGCCAATGAAAAACTGTTTTTT. It translates to CASSANEKLFF.

The chain has TRBV4-1 and TRBJ2-7; 9 bases fit TRBD1. Germline lookup yields CDR1 MGHRA and CDR2 YSYEKL. This CDR3 has 16 amino acids. V lost 3 bases to trimming and J lost 2 bases; unmatched junction nucleotides: 8. The CDR3 reads CASSQAGTGSPYEQYF. CDR3 nucleotides: TGCGCCAGCAGCCAGGCCGGGACAGGGTCCCCCTACGAGCAGTACTTC.

This chain connects TRBV28 to TRBJ2-7; 9 nucleotides agree with TRBD1. The CDR3 length is 14 residues. Germline V CDR1 and CDR2: MDHEN, SYDVKM. With 4 bases clipped from V and 5 bases from J, the junction kept 6 bases outside the gene matches. The chain's CDR3 is CASSSYRGLNEQYF. CDR3 bases: TGTGCCAGCAGTTCTTACAGGGGGCTAAACGAGCAGTACTTC.

The chain couples TRBV5-6 to TRBJ1-2; D is possibly TRBD1 (5 bases). V shed 3 bases and J shed 6 bases, with 15 bases lying between them. Per germline, CDR1 SGHDT and CDR2 YYEEEE. The CDR3 contains 14 residues. CDR3 sequence reads: CASSYGTARDGYTF. For the CDR3, the DNA is TGTGCCAGCAGCTACGGGACGGCAAGGGATGGCTACACCTTC.

V usage is TRBV6-1 and J usage is TRBJ1-3; D might be TRBD1 (5 bases). This CDR3 contains 13 residues. Trimming removed 8 bases from V and 6 bases from J, with 14 bases in between. Per the germline V gene, CDR1 is MNHNS and CDR2 is SASEGT. The CDR3 nucleotides are TGTGCCAGCTCGAAGCAGGGTTTAAACACCATATATTTT. This codes for CASSKQGLNTIYF.

There are a few counts of this clone. The V and J genes are TRBV2 and TRBJ1-6; D is perhaps TRBD1 (6 bases). This CDR3 is built from 15 residues. V was clipped by 0 bases and J by 9 bases, with 12 bases between them. CDR1 and CDR2 (germline): SNHLY, FYNNEI. In DNA form, the CDR3 reads TGTGCCAGCAGTGAAGCGCAGGGGAACACTTCACCCCTCCACTTT. Translating it yields CASSEAQGNTSPLHF.

The V and J genes are TRBV28 and TRBJ1-2, with D hard to call. In germline, CDR1 is MDHEN, CDR2 SYDVKM. The V and J ends lost 3 bases and 6 bases respectively, with 14 bases between them. The CDR3 runs 14 residues. CDR3 protein: CASSFLQVEDGYTF. For the CDR3, the DNA is TGTGCCAGCAGTTTCCTCCAGGTGGAGGATGGCTACACCTTC.

This clone was observed a single time. The CDR3 DNA sequence: TGTGCCATCGGAAGGAGGGAAGGAGATTCACCCCTCCACTTT. Amino acid sequence: CAIGRREGDSPLHF. The J gene is TRBJ1-6, the V gene TRBV10-3; the D is unclear. This CDR3 spans 14 amino acids. Germline V gives CDR1 ENHRY, CDR2 SYGVKD. The V end was cut by 8 bases, the J end by 8 bases, with 16 bases between.

The gene calls are TRBV5-1 and TRBJ2-1; 7 bases match TRBD2. V lost 1 base to trimming and J lost 4 bases; unmatched junction nucleotides: 2. Germline V CDR1 and CDR2: SGHRS, YFSETQ. The CDR3 contains 14 residues. The CDR3, as DNA: TGCGCCAGCAGCTTGCGGGGAGGGTACAATGAGCAGTTCTTC. Encoded protein: CASSLRGGYNEQFF. Variable domain in full (rest from reference TRBV5-1 and TRBJ2-1): KAGVTQTPRYLIKTRGQQVTLSCSPISGHRSVSWYQQTPGQGLQFLFEYFSETQRNKGNFPGRFSGRQFSNSRSEMNVSTLELGDSALYLCASSLRGGYNEQFFGPGTRLTVL.

The CDR3 bases are TGTGCCAGCAGCCCAGGGGGACTAGCGGCAACAAATGAGCAGTTCTTC. It translates to CASSPGGLAATNEQFF. J is TRBJ2-1 and V is TRBV4-2; TRBD2 aligns across 11 bases. Germline V gene sequence: CDR1 LGHNA, CDR2 YNFKEQ. The CDR3 spans 16 residues. Trimming took 4 bases from V and 7 from J; bases not matched to a gene: 9.